These 9 T cell receptor beta chains came from one sample sequenced in a study of post-analysis software for immune sequencing data. cDNA libraries of TCR beta carried unique molecular identifiers. TCRdb used MiXCR to reprocess the PCR reads, holding one entry per CDR3 protein. Among 750,000 to 900,000 distinct CDR3 sequences, just over 45% were seen once, and the ten largest hold roughly 5%. Findings and limits, study-wide: TRBV segments more frequent in patients than in controls numbered five and included TRBV5-6, TRBV5-1 and TRBV20-1.

No antigen has been identified for these receptors. The sequenced sample consisted of blood. The receptors stem from a girl aged 10 to 17 with multiple sclerosis.

This clonotype was seen only a few times. Here the CDR3 reads CASSQDTSGVYGYTF. The CDR3 nucleotides are TGCGCCAGCAGCCAAGATACCTCGGGGGTCTATGGCTACACCTTC. V and J are TRBV4-3 and TRBJ1-2; D perhaps matches TRBD1 (5 bases). Germline V gene data show CDR1 as LGHNA and CDR2 as YSLEER. The CDR3 has 15 amino acids. Trimming pared 0 bases from V and 4 bases from J, leaving 12 bases between.

The CDR3 DNA follows: TGCGCCAGCAGCCAAGATGCGGGACTAGCGAACGAGCAGTTCTTC. It is translated as CASSQDAGLANEQFF. The rearrangement links TRBV4-3 to TRBJ2-1; 10 nucleotides line up with TRBD2. Germline V gene data show CDR1 as LGHNA and CDR2 as YSLEER. The CDR3 extends over 15 amino acids. Trimming removed 0 bases from V and 10 bases from J; junction bases left unmatched: 6.

V is TRBV6-1 and J is TRBJ2-4; 7 bases match TRBD1. The DNA matches TRBJ2-7 better at its end, which makes the J call doubtful. From germline, CDR1 is MNHNS and CDR2 SASEGT. The CDR3 has 14 amino acids. For the CDR3, the DNA is TGTGCCAGCAGTGTGGGACAGCTCTCCTACGAGCAGTACTTC. Its protein is CASSVGQLSYEQYF.

The chain is built from TRBV4-1 and TRBJ2-1, with D maybe TRBD2 (6 bases). V lost 1 base, J lost 6 bases, and 7 bases lay in between. CDR3 length: 13 residues. The germline CDR1 and CDR2 sequences are MGHRA and YSYEKL. The CDR3 coding sequence is TGCGCCAGCAGCCAAGGACTAGTCAATGAGCAGTTCTTC. Translated: CASSQGLVNEQFF.

V gene TRBV5-1 combines with J gene TRBJ1-1, with D possibly matching TRBD1 (5 bases). V lost 1 base to trimming and J lost 0 bases, with 13 bases between them. Looked up from germline, CDR1 is SGHRS and CDR2 is YFSETQ. The CDR3 runs 16 residues. The CDR3 DNA follows: TGCGCCAGCAGCTTGCAATCGGGACTGATGAACACTGAAGCTTTCTTT. Protein product: CASSLQSGLMNTEAFF.

The V call is TRBV12-3 or TRBV12-4, the J call TRBJ2-3; D might be TRBD1 (6 bases). The V and J ends lost 5 bases and 1 base respectively, with 16 bases between them. CDR3 size: 16 residues. CDR3 DNA: TGTGCCAGCAGTCAAGAGTCAGGGGTTCGCACAGATACGCAGTATTTT. Protein: CASSQESGVRTDTQYF.

This clonotype was counted a few times. The chain employs TRBV29-1 and TRBJ2-7; D not certain. The CDR3 spans 12 residues. Germline V lookup: CDR1 SQVTM, CDR2 ANQGSEA. V lost 7 bases and J 2 bases, leaving 12 bases between the germline ends. CDR3 DNA: TGCAGCGGTGGGGTCGATCCCTACGAGCAGTACTTC. This gives the protein CSGGVDPYEQYF.

This clonotype was counted a few times. The rearrangement links TRBV3-1 to TRBJ2-4; 7 bases match TRBD2. The DNA end is more similar to TRBJ2-7, so the J call may be wrong. The CDR3 loop spans 15 amino acids. Germline assignment: CDR1 LGHDT and CDR2 YNNKEL (reference sequence). The DNA of the CDR3 is TGTGCCAGCAGCCAAGTATCGGGGGGAAGCTACGAGCAGTACTTC. As protein: CASSQVSGGSYEQYF.

The chain combines TRBV5-1 with TRBJ1-2; TRBD1 is a possible D gene (6 bases). The CDR3 totals 13 residues. V was pared by 1 base and J by 8 bases, with 12 bases between. Germline assignment: CDR1 SGHRS and CDR2 YFSETQ. The DNA of the CDR3 is TGCGCCAGCAGCTTGAACGGGGGGCAGGGCTACACCTTC. Translating gives CASSLNGGQGYTF.